This TCR beta chain comes out of a study of technical replicates of blood from a handful of donors. Here immunoSEQ multiplex PCR was the method, and the copy in TCRdb shows in-frame clones only, minus some. The profile shows 67,000 or so clones, about 95% of them singletons. With 1 base removed from V and 6 bases from J, the gap between germline ends came to 12 bases. Germline CDR1 is SGHDN and CDR2 is FVKESK. CDR3 length equals 14 residues. The source is a human donor in good health. This chain joins TRBV14 and TRBJ1-2, with TRBD1 as a possible D gene (6 bases). Sequenced input: T cells isolated from PBMCs. DNA for the CDR3: TGTGCCAGCAGCCAAGCGGGCAGGGGCAATGGCTACACCTTC. Translation gives CASSQAGRGNGYTF. The whole variable domain, remainder taken from reference TRBV14 and TRBJ1-2, is EAGVTQFPSHSVIEKGQTVTLRCDPISGHDNLYWYRRVMGKEIKFLLHFVKESKQDESGMPNNRFLAERTGGTYSTLKVQPAELEDSGVYFCASSQAGRGNGYTFGSGTRLTVV.